Each of the 20 T cell receptor delta chains below was sequenced from the same sample in a study of Vδ1+ human thymocytes. Notes on the study in general: In the thymus, TRG and TRD repertoires looked highly polyclonal with Gaussian CDR3 lengths.

What these receptors recognize is not known. RNA was extracted from the cells and then reverse transcribed. Multiplex PCR used pooled V-gene forward primers and a constant-region reverse primer to amplify CDR3s. TCRdb re-called the multiplex PCR reads using CATT. The sample has 23,000 or so delta-chain clones, 6% to 8% seen once. Material: Vdelta1+ gamma-delta thymocytes from the thymus. Subset specified: FACS-sorted CD3+ TCRalphabeta- TCRVdelta1+ TCRVdelta2- thymocytes. All receptors derive from a girl under three years old who had congenital heart surgery.

This clone showed up just a few times. This sequence joins TRDV1 and TRDJ1; D is undetermined. The germline CDR1 and CDR2 sequences are TSWWSYY and QGS. V dropped 4 bases and J dropped 3 bases, with 9 bases sitting between them. The CDR3 has 13 residues. The CDR3 nucleotides are TGTGCTCTTGGGGGGGCGTACCCCGATAAACTCATCTTT. The encoded protein is CALGGAYPDKLIF.

There are a few counts of this clone. This chain links TRDV1 with TRDJ1; D might be TRDD1 or TRDD3, each matching 5 bases. The CDR3 runs to 16 residues. CDR1 and CDR2 from the germline V gene are TSWWSYY and QGS. The ends were cut back, 0 bases at V and 3 bases at J, with 14 bases in the middle. The CDR3 DNA reads TGTGCTCTTGGGGAACTGAAATCTCCTGGGCCCGATAAACTCATCTTT. Protein: CALGELKSPGPDKLIF.

The chain uses TRDV1 and TRDJ1, with D uncertain. The CDR3 is 15 residues long. Trimming took off 1 base at V and 3 bases at J, with 12 bases between the two ends. The germline V gene has CDR1 TSWWSYY and CDR2 QGS. The CDR3 sequence is CALGERYTYSDKLIF. As DNA, the CDR3 is TGTGCTCTTGGGGAACGCTACACTTACTCCGATAAACTCATCTTT.

The genes are TRDV1 and TRDJ1; TRDD3 matches at 9 bases. Germline trimming cut 4 bases from V and 2 bases from J; bases unmatched to any gene: 20. CDR1 TSWWSYY and CDR2 QGS come from the germline V gene. The CDR3 contains 20 residues. CDR3 sequence reads: CALGGAGWGYVAWWTDKLIF. CDR3 coding DNA: TGTGCTCTTGGGGGAGCCGGGTGGGGATACGTCGCTTGGTGGACCGATAAACTCATCTTT.

V usage is TRDV1 and J usage is TRDJ1, with 12 bases identical to TRDD3. The J gene is not listed in TCRdb, so it was assigned here from a DNA match to germline. This CDR3 comprises 21 residues. The V segment lost 4 bases and the J segment 1 base; nucleotides outside the gene matches: 19. CDR1 is TSWWSYY and CDR2 is QGS in the germline V gene. CDR3 sequence reads: CALGAHPSSWGIRIGTDKLIF. The CDR3 DNA reads TGTGCTCTTGGGGCCCACCCTTCCTCCTGGGGGATACGCATCGGCACCGATAAACTCATCTTT.

This chain joins TRDV1 and TRDJ1; D perhaps matches TRDD2 (7 bases). The V end was cut by 0 bases, the J end by 0 bases, with 32 bases between. The CDR3 runs 23 residues. Germline CDR1 and CDR2: TSWWSYY and QGS. The CDR3 loop reads CALGELKPSSGDWATGYTDKLIF. The CDR3 DNA reads TGTGCTCTTGGGGAACTGAAGCCTTCCTCCGGAGACTGGGCAACCGGGTACACCGATAAACTCATCTTT.

The genes are TRDV1 and TRDJ1, with TRDD3 matching 9 bases. V dropped 8 bases and J dropped 0; count of bases not matched to a gene: 10. CDR3 length equals 16 residues. The germline V gene has CDR1 TSWWSYY and CDR2 QGS. CDR3 loop: CALLSPGGWDTDKLIF. The CDR3 region has the DNA TGTGCTCTTTTAAGTCCTGGGGGATGGGACACCGATAAACTCATCTTT.

V gene TRDV1 combines with J gene TRDJ1; TRDD3 matches 10 bases. Germline-derived CDR1 and CDR2 are TSWWSYY and QGS. The CDR3 has 24 residues. Trimming took 5 bases from V and 4 from J; bases not matched to a gene: 34. As DNA, the CDR3 is TGTGCTCTTGGGCCAAGAGAGCTGACAGCGGAGGCTGGGGGATATGGCTCCTGCATCGATAAACTCATCTTT. This translates into CALGPRELTAEAGGYGSCIDKLIF.

The chain carries TRDV2 and TRDJ1, with 7 bases that match TRDD3. Germline V lookup: CDR1 GEAIGNYY, CDR2 EKD. V lost 3 bases to trimming and J lost 4 bases; unmatched junction nucleotides: 22. CDR3 length equals 19 residues. The CDR3 loop is CACDPPNWGEEDQGDKLIF. Written as DNA, the CDR3 is TGTGCCTGTGACCCTCCCAACTGGGGTGAGGAGGACCAGGGCGATAAACTCATCTTT.

This clone has only a few counts. V gene TRDV1 combines with J gene TRDJ1; 10 nucleotides agree with TRDD3. CDR1 is TSWWSYY, CDR2 QGS, per germline. Trimming took 1 base from V and 0 from J; bases not matched to a gene: 8. The CDR3 sequence is 18 residues long. The CDR3 coding sequence is TGTGCTCTTGGGGAACAGGGACCTACTGGGGGATACACCGATAAACTCATCTTT. The encoded protein is CALGEQGPTGGYTDKLIF.

V is TRDV1 and J is TRDJ1; 9 bases align to TRDD3. The V gene's germline CDR1 is TSWWSYY and CDR2 QGS. The CDR3 contains 19 residues. V shed 3 bases and J 0 bases; nucleotides not matched to a gene: 14. The CDR3 coding sequence is TGTGCTCTTGGGGACAGGAGGCTACTGGGGGACCCGTACACCGATAAACTCATCTTT. Translation gives CALGDRRLLGDPYTDKLIF.

The genes are TRDV1 and TRDJ1, with 8 bases fitting TRDD3. The CDR3 extends over 24 amino acids. CDR1 and CDR2 (germline): TSWWSYY, QGS. V shed 0 bases, J shed 0 bases, and the junction held 27 bases outside the gene matches. CDR3 protein: CALGELEGVLLPILGVMYTDKLIF. CDR3 bases: TGTGCTCTTGGGGAACTTGAGGGGGTCCTACTCCCCATACTGGGGGTCATGTACACCGATAAACTCATCTTT.

Only a few counts were recorded for this clone. The chain employs TRDV1 and TRDJ1; the match to TRDD3 covers 7 bases. The CDR3 spans 19 residues. From germline, CDR1 is TSWWSYY and CDR2 QGS. V dropped 2 bases and J dropped 0; count of bases not matched to a gene: 15. CDR3 nucleotide sequence: TGTGCTCTTGGGGAATTTTTACCTGGGGGTCGAGCTTACACCGATAAACTCATCTTT. As protein: CALGEFLPGGRAYTDKLIF.

The table lists this clone with a few counts. The gene calls are TRDV1 and TRDJ1; 13 nucleotides agree with TRDD3. V lost 1 base to trimming and J lost 4 bases; unmatched junction nucleotides: 18. The CDR3 sequence is 21 residues long. Germline CDR1 reads TSWWSYY; CDR2 reads QGS. This CDR3 reads CALGEPLGTGGYVGYSDKLIF. The CDR3 DNA follows: TGTGCTCTTGGGGAACCTCTAGGTACTGGGGGATACGTTGGTTATAGCGATAAACTCATCTTT.

The chain couples TRDV1 to TRDJ1; D remains ambiguous. Germline V gene lookup returns CDR1 TSWWSYY and CDR2 QGS. Trimming left V 0 bases short and J 0 bases short, with 11 bases between. The CDR3 is 16 amino acids. In DNA form, the CDR3 reads TGTGCTCTTGGGGAACTGAGGGACCTGTACACCGATAAACTCATCTTT. This sequence encodes CALGELRDLYTDKLIF.

The chain links TRDV1 to TRDJ1; D is uncertain. V lost 0 bases and J lost 3, with 11 bases in between. The germline gives CDR1 TSWWSYY, CDR2 QGS. CDR3 length equals 15 residues. CDR3 sequence: CALGELLNPPDKLIF. DNA for the CDR3: TGTGCTCTTGGGGAACTTCTGAATCCCCCCGATAAACTCATCTTT.

This clone was detected a few times. The sample carries other DNA sequences with the same CDR3. V is TRDV2 and J is TRDJ1; 13 bases line up with TRDD3. The CDR3 is 18 amino acids. V lost 1 base to trimming and J lost 0 bases; unmatched junction nucleotides: 7. CDR1 and CDR2 from the germline V gene are GEAIGNYY and EKD. The CDR3 loop reads CACDTRTGGYGNTDKLIF. CDR3 in DNA: TGTGCCTGTGACACGAGGACTGGGGGATACGGGAACACCGATAAACTCATCTTT.

This sequence joins TRDV1 and TRDJ1; TRDD2 matches 7 bases. Germline V gene lookup returns CDR1 TSWWSYY and CDR2 QGS. The J segment lost 0 bases and the V segment lost 1 base, leaving 11 bases of the junction unmatched. The CDR3 consists of 18 residues. In nucleotides, the CDR3 is TGTGCTCTTGGGGAACGGTTCCTACAAGGGGGGTACACCGATAAACTCATCTTT. The encoded protein is CALGERFLQGGYTDKLIF.

This clone was seen only a few times. The chain couples TRDV1 to TRDJ1; TRDD2 is a possible D gene (6 bases). Germline V gene sequence: CDR1 TSWWSYY, CDR2 QGS. This CDR3 comprises 21 residues. Trimming removed 1 base from V and 6 bases from J, with 33 bases in between. CDR3 nucleotide sequence: TGTGCTCTTGGGGAACCAACGCCCAGTCCTACTCTCCACTCGGTAGGTTATAAACTCATCTTT. Translated: CALGEPTPSPTLHSVGYKLIF.

This clone has a handful of counts. The chain combines TRDV1 with TRDJ1; weak D call: TRDD3 (6 bases). This CDR3 spans 22 amino acids. V lost 3 bases and J lost 0, with 32 bases in between. Germline loops: CDR1 TSWWSYY, CDR2 QGS. The CDR3 sequence: CALGEIIGSGWGLSPDTDKLIF. The CDR3, as DNA: TGTGCTCTTGGGGAGATTATTGGGTCTGGATGGGGGTTAAGTCCCGACACCGATAAACTCATCTTT.